The T cell receptor (beta chain) under discussion was sequenced for a study of response to subunit inactivated influenza vaccine. General observations from the study: It was the authors' suggestion that each seasonal influenza vaccination recruits few new T cells.

CDR1 is MGHRA, CDR2 YSYEKL, per germline. The CDR3 loop spans 14 amino acids. The V end lost 1 base, the J end lost 6 bases, and 10 bases lay between the germline ends. Only a few counts were recorded for this clonotype. Its matching antigen is unknown. TCRdb used MiXCR to reprocess the RT-PCR reads, holding one entry per CDR3 protein. The sample has 500,000 to 600,000 distinct CDR3 sequences, roughly 10% seen once. This TCR derives from a man in his forties or fifties who received an inactivated influenza vaccine. The chain has TRBV4-1 and TRBJ2-4; tentatively, D is TRBD1 or TRBD2 (5 bases each). Sequenced material: PBMCs from blood, taken on the day of vaccination. This CDR3 reads CASSQVSGRNIQYF. DNA of the CDR3: TGCGCCAGCAGCCAAGTATCGGGGCGAAACATTCAGTACTTC.